Each of the 27 T cell receptor beta chains below was sequenced from the same sample in a study of CD8 T cells in Susac syndrome. When the RNA was reverse transcribed, random hexamers were used with an input of about 0.5 to 1 ug. MiXCR was run by TCRdb on the immunoSEQ multiplex PCR reads, yielding one entry per CDR3 protein. Of 150,000 to 200,000 distinct CDR3 sequences in the sample, roughly 93% were seen once. Sequencing was performed on CD4+ T cells from PBMCs. The receptors were gathered from a human donor in good health.

This clonotype has a single count. The chain recombines TRBV12-3 or TRBV12-4 with TRBJ2-5, with TRBD1 as a possible D gene (6 bases). The CDR3 is 11 amino acids. Trimming cost V 8 bases and J 11 bases, with 15 bases left between them. The CDR3 DNA sequence: TGTGCCAGCTCGGACAGCCCTGTGCAGTACTTC. Protein product: CASSDSPVQYF.

V gene TRBV10-3 combines with J gene TRBJ2-5; TRBD2 agrees at 9 bases. Per the germline V gene, CDR1 is ENHRY and CDR2 is SYGVKD. CDR3 length: 14 amino acids. V trimming: 7 bases; J trimming: 4 bases; junction bases outside the gene matches: 7. The CDR3 DNA sequence: TGTGCCATCATCTTGACTAGCGGTGGAGAGACCCAGTACTTC. Protein: CAIILTSGGETQYF.

The genes are TRBV2 and TRBJ2-1, with 8 nucleotides matching TRBD2. Germline loops: CDR1 SNHLY, CDR2 FYNNEI. The V and J ends lost 3 bases and 6 bases, in that order; junction bases with no gene match: 1. The CDR3 consists of 13 residues. The CDR3 DNA sequence: TGTGCCAGCAGTGAGGGACTAGGCAATGAGCAGTTCTTC. Protein sequence: CASSEGLGNEQFF.

This sequence joins TRBV7-2 and TRBJ2-3; the match to TRBD2 covers 9 bases. The germline CDR1 and CDR2 sequences are SGHTA and FQGNSA. The CDR3 covers 16 residues. The V and J ends lost 1 base and 5 bases, in that order; junction bases with no gene match: 7. The CDR3 bases are TGTGCCAGCAGCTTAGAGGGCGGGGGGGCCGGAGATACGCAGTATTTT. Translated, it gives CASSLEGGGAGDTQYF.

This clonotype showed up just once. V gene TRBV7-9 combines with J gene TRBJ1-4; no definite D call. The ends were cut back, 4 bases at V and 8 bases at J, with 8 bases in the middle. The CDR3 is 12 amino acids. Germline values: CDR1 SEHNR, CDR2 FQNEAQ (reference sequence). CDR3 in DNA: TGTGCCAGCAGCTCATACAAAGAAAAACTGTTTTTT. Encoded protein: CASSSYKEKLFF.

CDR3 coding DNA: TGTGCCAGCACCTACGCAGGGGGTCTCTATGGCTACACCTTC. Residues: CASTYAGGLYGYTF. The chain has TRBV12-3 or TRBV12-4 and TRBJ1-2, with 7 bases that match TRBD1. The CDR3 runs 14 residues. The J segment lost 4 bases and the V segment lost 7 bases, leaving 9 bases of the junction unmatched.

V usage is TRBV2 and J usage is TRBJ2-7; tentatively, D is TRBD1 (6 bases). The CDR3 contains 15 residues. The V end lost 2 bases, the J end lost 5 bases, and 16 bases lay between the germline ends. In germline, CDR1 is SNHLY, CDR2 FYNNEI. The CDR3 sequence: CASSEYQGFVNEQYF. The CDR3 DNA reads as TGTGCCAGCAGTGAATACCAGGGGTTTGTCAACGAGCAGTACTTC.

The chain links TRBV2 to TRBJ2-2; no definite D call. V was cut by 1 base and J by 6 bases, with 9 bases left in between. CDR3 size: 14 residues. The germline V gene has CDR1 SNHLY and CDR2 FYNNEI. CDR3 protein: CASSEGRASGELFF. DNA for the CDR3: TGTGCCAGCAGTGAAGGTCGGGCCTCCGGGGAGCTGTTTTTT.

The rearrangement links TRBV10-3 to TRBJ1-4, with a tentative D call TRBD1 (6 bases). CDR3 length: 12 residues. Trimming took off 11 bases at V and 4 bases at J, with 11 bases between the two ends. The germline CDR1 and CDR2 sequences are ENHRY and SYGVKD. The CDR3 coding sequence is TGTGCCTCGGGACACAATAATGAAAAACTGTTTTTT. It specifies CASGHNNEKLFF.

V gene TRBV7-2 combines with J gene TRBJ1-3; TRBD1 aligns across 7 bases. In germline, CDR1 is SGHTA, CDR2 FQGNSA. With V trimmed by 5 bases and J by 0 bases, 7 bases remained unmatched. This CDR3 comprises 16 residues. The CDR3 sequence is CASSDIGTVSGNTIYF. The CDR3, as DNA: TGTGCCAGCAGCGACATTGGGACAGTCTCTGGAAACACCATATATTTT.

The chain links TRBV7-2 to TRBJ2-3; maybe TRBD2 (6 bases). The CDR3 is made up of 13 amino acids. Germline CDR1 and CDR2: SGHTA and FQGNSA. V dropped 4 bases and J dropped 6 bases, with 11 bases sitting between them. The CDR3 spells CASSWRVTDTQYF. The DNA for the CDR3 is TGTGCCAGCAGCTGGAGGGTAACGGATACGCAGTATTTT.

The chain uses TRBV19 and TRBJ1-1; D is possibly TRBD1 (6 bases). Germline assignment: CDR1 LNHDA and CDR2 SQIVND (reference sequence). V lost 6 bases and J lost 6, with 11 bases in between. The CDR3 is 12 amino acids. Here the CDR3 DNA reads TGTGCCAGTAGCACCAGACAGGCTGAAGCTTTCTTT. It codes for CASSTRQAEAFF.

The table lists this clonotype with a few counts. This chain connects TRBV18 to TRBJ1-1, with 8 positions matching TRBD1. The V and J ends lost 3 bases and 8 bases, in that order; junction bases with no gene match: 2. CDR1 is KGHSH, CDR2 LQKENI, per germline. CDR3 size: 12 residues. The CDR3 nucleotides are TGTGCCAGCTCACCTAGGACAGGGGAAGCTTTCTTT. Amino acid sequence: CASSPRTGEAFF.

V gene TRBV9 combines with J gene TRBJ2-4; TRBD2 matches 7 bases. CDR1 is SGDLS and CDR2 is YYNGEE in the germline V gene. This CDR3 contains 14 residues. The V segment lost 4 bases and the J segment 8 bases; nucleotides outside the gene matches: 9. The CDR3 DNA is TGTGCCAGCAGCCCGCCGGGGGGTTGGGACATTCAGTACTTC. Its translation is CASSPPGGWDIQYF.

The V call is TRBV6-1, the J call TRBJ1-6, with D perhaps TRBD1 (6 bases). CDR1 is MNHNS and CDR2 is SASEGT in the germline V gene. Trimming shortened V by 5 bases and J by 0 bases, and 17 bases separated the two germline ends. This CDR3 has 18 amino acids. CDR3 sequence reads: CASSRDIILSSYNSPLHF. The DNA for the CDR3 is TGTGCCAGCAGTCGGGACATCATATTAAGCTCCTATAATTCACCCCTCCACTTT.

This clonotype has only a few counts. The V and J genes are TRBV5-4 and TRBJ2-7; no clear D gene. V was trimmed by 0 bases and J by 1 base, leaving 11 bases between them. Germline V gene sequence: CDR1 SGHNT, CDR2 YYREEE (reference sequence). This CDR3 spans 15 amino acids. Here the CDR3 DNA reads TGTGCCAGCAGCTTGGGGGCAGGCCTATCCTACGAGCAGTACTTC. It codes for CASSLGAGLSYEQYF.

V gene TRBV12-3 or TRBV12-4 combines with J gene TRBJ1-2; the match to TRBD1 covers 7 bases. CDR3 length equals 11 residues. After removal of 8 bases from V and 8 bases from J, the junction contained 5 bases not matched to a gene. The DNA for the CDR3 is TGTGCCAGCCGAACAGGGGCCGGCTACACCTTC. Translating it yields CASRTGAGYTF.

The chain couples TRBV6-6 to TRBJ1-2; tentative D call: TRBD1 (5 bases). V lost 6 bases and J 10 bases, leaving 18 bases between the germline ends. The CDR3 runs to 13 residues. Germline CDR1 is MNHNY and CDR2 is SVGAGI (reference sequence). The CDR3 DNA sequence: TGTGCCAGCAGCTTACAGGCCTCGTTGGACTACACCTTC. Residues: CASSLQASLDYTF.

V and J are TRBV19 and TRBJ2-2; tentatively, D is TRBD2 (5 bases). Germline values: CDR1 LNHDA, CDR2 SQIVND (reference sequence). The CDR3 covers 12 residues. The ends were cut back, 7 bases at V and 4 bases at J, with 7 bases in the middle. CDR3 DNA: TGTGCCAGTACGGGGAGCACCGGGGAGCTGTTTTTT. Encoded protein: CASTGSTGELFF.

The V and J genes are TRBV29-1 and TRBJ1-2, with 8 bases that match TRBD1. This CDR3 comprises 12 residues. CDR1 and CDR2 (germline): SQVTM, ANQGSEA. With 6 bases clipped from V and 7 bases from J, the junction kept 7 bases outside the gene matches. CDR3 DNA: TGCAGCGTGACCGACAGGGGAAGTGGCTACACCTTC. As protein: CSVTDRGSGYTF.

V is TRBV19 and J is TRBJ1-2; 8 nucleotides agree with TRBD1. With 6 bases clipped from V and 3 bases from J, the junction kept 6 bases outside the gene matches. The CDR3 has 14 residues. Germline CDR1 is LNHDA and CDR2 is SQIVND (reference sequence). In DNA, the CDR3 is TGTGCCAGTAGAGGGACAGGACTAGACTATGGCTACACCTTC. As protein: CASRGTGLDYGYTF.

This rearrangement joins TRBV7-9 to TRBJ1-5, with TRBD1 identical over 10 bases. Germline CDR1 is SEHNR and CDR2 is FQNEAQ (reference sequence). The CDR3 is 15 residues long. The V segment lost 4 bases and the J segment 4 bases; nucleotides outside the gene matches: 4. CDR3 nucleotide sequence: TGTGCCAGCAGCTGGGACAGGGGAGCAAATCAGCCCCAGCATTTT. Protein: CASSWDRGANQPQHF.

The chain combines TRBV7-3 with TRBJ2-1; D unresolved. The CDR3 is 13 amino acids. V was shortened by 3 bases and J by 6 bases, with 9 bases between the two germline ends. Germline CDR1 reads SGHTA; CDR2 reads FQGTGA. The CDR3 DNA reads TGTGCCAGCAGCTTTGCACGCCTCAATGAGCAGTTCTTC. Translated, it gives CASSFARLNEQFF.

The rearrangement uses TRBV3-1 and TRBJ2-6, with no clear D. This CDR3 is 16 amino acids long. The germline V gene encodes CDR1 LGHDT and CDR2 YNNKEL (reference sequence). Deletions cut 3 bases from V and 4 bases from J, with 13 bases between. Written as DNA, the CDR3 is TGTGCCAGCAGCCATCGGTGGGATACCGGGGCCAACGTCCTGACTTTC. It is translated as CASSHRWDTGANVLTF.

The chain combines TRBV24-1 with TRBJ2-2; D unclear. The V end lost 4 bases, the J end lost 2 bases, and 10 bases lay between the germline ends. This CDR3 contains 15 residues. CDR1 and CDR2 (germline): KGHDR, SFDVKD. In DNA, the CDR3 is TGTGCCACCAGTGAACCCGGGTCTAACACCGGGGAGCTGTTTTTT. It codes for CATSEPGSNTGELFF.

The chain uses TRBV11-2 and TRBJ1-2, with 11 bases lining up with TRBD1. V shed 1 base, J shed 6 bases, and the junction held 4 bases outside the gene matches. Germline V lookup: CDR1 SGHAT, CDR2 FQNNGV. The CDR3 has 15 amino acids. The CDR3 DNA reads TGTGCCAGCAGCTTAGTTAGGACAGGGGGCGATGGCTACACCTTC. The encoded protein is CASSLVRTGGDGYTF.

This chain connects TRBV15 to TRBJ2-3; D possibly uses TRBD1 or TRBD2 (5 bases each). Germline lookup yields CDR1 LNHNV and CDR2 YYDKDF (reference sequence). The CDR3 totals 14 residues. Trimming removed 2 bases at V and 5 bases at J, with 11 bases between. Here the CDR3 reads CATSRNQGRDTQYF. CDR3 bases: TGTGCCACCAGCAGAAATCAGGGACGAGATACGCAGTATTTT.